Given below is one T cell receptor (beta chain) in context. The antigen is undetermined. The data were obtained in a study of shared clonotypes between healthy human individuals. As for the study in general: The plates for each donor numbered three CD4 naive, three CD4 memory, two CD8 naive and one CD8 memory. Study conclusions and caveats: Against clonotypes common to all four donors, non-shared ones had lower generation probabilities. It was the few donors that limited the genetic and exposure-history diversity represented.

CDR3 size: 15 residues. After removal of 3 bases from V and 4 bases from J, the junction contained 5 bases not matched to a gene. Germline loops: CDR1 LNHDA, CDR2 SQIVND (reference sequence). Some clones are missing from TCRdb's copy, which holds only in-frame ones; the method was immunoSEQ multiplex PCR. Of about 2,200,000 clones listed, 85% to 95% are singletons. Terminally differentiated effector memory CD45RA+ cells were left out of the naive CD8 fraction, which was CD45RO-negative and positively selected for CCR7. Sequencing was carried out using naive CD8+ T cells from PBMCs. The V and J genes are TRBV19 and TRBJ2-7; 11 bases agree with TRBD2. The source is a young man in good health. Some clones in this sample may be carry-over from other donors' samples. CDR3 region: CASSMGLAALYEQYF. The CDR3 DNA sequence: TGTGCCAGTAGTATGGGACTAGCGGCTTTGTACGAGCAGTACTTC.